Detailed here is one T cell receptor (beta chain). Its target is not known. The data were obtained in a study of T cell responses to AZD1222 COVID-19 vaccine. Whole-study findings and limits: Just five to seven people given AZD1222 tested seropositive at baseline.

The V gene lost 0 bases and the J gene lost 5 bases, with 9 bases spanning the gap. CDR3 length: 13 amino acids. The germline V gene has CDR1 SGDLS and CDR2 YYNGEE. Libraries were prepared by immunoSEQ multiplex PCR; TCRdb keeps only in-frame clonotypes and omits some of them. The sample holds about 130,000 clones, around 90% seen once. Sample: peripheral blood, taken on day 0 of AZD1222 vaccination. The clonotype originates from an adult in good health. The chain joins TRBV9 to TRBJ2-7; TRBD1 is a possible D gene (6 bases). CDR3 loop: CASSVAAGDEQYF. CDR3 nucleotide sequence: TGTGCCAGCAGCGTAGCTGCAGGGGACGAGCAGTACTTC.